A single sample is the source of the 18 T cell receptor beta chains below, sequenced in a study of identifying expanded T cells in peripheral blood. Assay: immunoSEQ multiplex PCR; the TCRdb copy retains only in-frame clones and omits some. The top ten hold 15% to 20% of the sample, which has around 78,000 clones, 84% seen once. The sequencing sample was made of blood. The receptors were sampled from a person aged 18-69 years in good health.

CDR3 residues: CASSRQGRATDTQYF. The CDR3 DNA reads TGTGCCAGCAGTCGACAGGGACGTGCCACAGATACGCAGTATTTT. The chain couples TRBV7-3 to TRBJ2-3; 7 positions agree with TRBD1. CDR1 is SGHTA and CDR2 is FQGTGA in the germline V gene. Trimming removed 6 bases from V and 2 bases from J; junction bases left unmatched: 8. CDR3 length: 15 residues.

This chain joins TRBV11-1 and TRBJ2-5; tentative D call: TRBD2 (6 bases). In germline, CDR1 is SGHAT, CDR2 FQDESV (reference sequence). Deletions cut 0 bases from V and 5 bases from J, with 10 bases between. CDR3 size: 14 residues. Written as DNA, the CDR3 is TGTGCCAGCAGCTTAGCGTGGGGGGAGGAGACCCAGTACTTC. It encodes CASSLAWGEETQYF.

The chain joins TRBV6-1 to TRBJ2-5; unclear D gene. Trimming cost V 2 bases and J 4 bases, with 5 bases left between them. The CDR3 covers 12 residues. Germline loops: CDR1 MNHNS, CDR2 SASEGT. CDR3 coding DNA: TGTGCCAGCAGTGAAACAAGAGAGACCCAGTACTTC. Protein: CASSETRETQYF.

The chain employs TRBV28 and TRBJ2-5, with D perhaps TRBD1 (5 bases). V shed 1 base and J shed 4 bases, with 10 bases lying between them. The germline V gene encodes CDR1 MDHEN and CDR2 SYDVKM. CDR3 size: 14 residues. CDR3 loop: CASSLFQGLETQYF. CDR3 in DNA: TGTGCCAGCAGTTTATTTCAGGGCCTAGAGACCCAGTACTTC. Full variable domain (rest looked up from reference TRBV28 and TRBJ2-5): DVKVTQSSRYLVKRTGEKVFLECVQDMDHENMFWYRQDPGLGLRLIYFSYDVKMKEKGDIPEGYSVSREKKERFSLILESASTNQTSMYLCASSLFQGLETQYFGPGTRLLVL.

To note about this clone: The junction and the germline gene differ at one end; a read error may be behind it. The chain has TRBV5-6 and TRBJ1-3, with a tentative D call TRBD1 (5 bases). Germline V CDR1 and CDR2: SGHDT, YYEEEE. The CDR3 contains 16 residues. CDR3 bases: TGTGCCAGCAGCCCAGGGACGGGAGGAGTTGGAGACACCATATATTTT. Its translation: CASSPGTGGVGDTIYF.

The rearrangement uses TRBV6-5 and TRBJ2-7; no firm D call. CDR1 is MNHEY and CDR2 is SVGAGI in the germline V gene. The CDR3 totals 13 residues. V was shortened by 6 bases and J by 1 base, with 10 bases between the two germline ends. The CDR3 sequence: CASRRVRSYEQYF. CDR3 nucleotide sequence: TGTGCCAGCAGAAGGGTCAGGTCCTACGAGCAGTACTTC.

The chain has TRBV20-1 and TRBJ1-1; TRBD1 matches at 7 bases. Germline lookup yields CDR1 DFQATT and CDR2 SNEGSKA (reference sequence). This CDR3 is 11 amino acids long. With V trimmed by 4 bases and J by 7 bases, 3 bases remained unmatched. CDR3 coding DNA: TGCAGTGCTACTGGGACAGTTGAAGCTTTCTTT. Encoded protein: CSATGTVEAFF.

The chain combines TRBV5-1 with TRBJ2-2; no firm D call. The V end was cut by 2 bases, the J end by 2 bases, with 10 bases between. CDR1 is SGHRS and CDR2 is YFSETQ in the germline V gene. The CDR3 runs 15 residues. The CDR3, as DNA: TGCGCCAGCAGCTTTAAGCAGGACAACACCGGGGAGCTGTTTTTT. Translated, it gives CASSFKQDNTGELFF.

This chain connects TRBV4-1 to TRBJ2-7, with TRBD2 identical over 10 bases. Looked up from germline, CDR1 is MGHRA and CDR2 is YSYEKL. J gave up 2 bases and V 1 base, and 5 bases lay outside the gene matches. The CDR3 runs to 16 residues. The CDR3 nucleotides are TGCGCCAGCAGCCAAGCCAGCGGGAGGGCGACCTACGAGCAGTACTTC. Translated: CASSQASGRATYEQYF.

The rearrangement joins TRBV7-2 to TRBJ2-3; D is uncertain. The CDR3 length is 14 residues. Germline V gives CDR1 SGHTA, CDR2 FQGNSA. With 7 bases removed from V and 2 bases from J, the gap between germline ends came to 13 bases. The CDR3 spells CASKASLVTDTQYF. The DNA for the CDR3 is TGTGCCAGCAAGGCGAGCCTCGTCACAGATACGCAGTATTTT.

The rearrangement links TRBV9 to TRBJ1-4; D unclear. This CDR3 is 15 amino acids long. V gave up 4 bases and J gave up 5 bases, with 15 bases separating them. Germline CDR1 and CDR2: SGDLS and YYNGEE. The CDR3 reads CASSPRMGGNEKLFF. DNA of the CDR3: TGTGCCAGCAGCCCCCGGATGGGAGGAAATGAAAAACTGTTTTTT.

This sequence joins TRBV11-2 and TRBJ1-2; perhaps TRBD1 as D (5 bases). This CDR3 has 15 residues. Trimming cost V 5 bases and J 5 bases, with 18 bases left between them. Per germline, CDR1 SGHAT and CDR2 FQNNGV. CDR3 protein: CASSQAPGSVYGYTF. Written as DNA, the CDR3 is TGTGCCAGCAGCCAAGCCCCAGGGTCGGTATATGGCTACACCTTC.

This rearrangement joins TRBV5-4 to TRBJ1-4; D gene uncertain. Germline values: CDR1 SGHNT, CDR2 YYREEE (reference sequence). The CDR3 contains 15 residues. Trimming took off 1 base at V and 0 bases at J, with 7 bases between the two ends. CDR3 in DNA: TGTGCCAGCAGCTTGCTTACGGCAACTAATGAAAAACTGTTTTTT. It specifies CASSLLTATNEKLFF.

The gene calls are TRBV6-5 and TRBJ2-4, with a possible D match to TRBD2 (6 bases). Germline V lookup: CDR1 MNHEY, CDR2 SVGAGI. The length of the CDR3 is 16 residues. V lost 4 bases and J lost 0, with 13 bases in between. DNA for the CDR3: TGTGCCAGCAGTTGGACGGGGGTGGAAGCCAAAAACATTCAGTACTTC. Its translation: CASSWTGVEAKNIQYF.

This clone was found a few times. The CDR3 spells CASSEAPNSEQYF. In nucleotides, the CDR3 is TGTGCCAGCAGTGAAGCGCCAAACAGCGAGCAGTACTTC. V and J are TRBV2 and TRBJ2-7, with D uncertain. Trimming cost V 0 bases and J 6 bases, with 9 bases left between them. Germline assignment: CDR1 SNHLY and CDR2 FYNNEI. This CDR3 region has 13 residues.

V is TRBV5-4 and J is TRBJ2-7; the D is unclear. The V and J ends lost 1 base and 3 bases respectively, with 17 bases between them. The germline gives CDR1 SGHNT, CDR2 YYREEE (reference sequence). The CDR3 length is 16 residues. The CDR3 protein is CASSLPTASSIYEQYF. The DNA of the CDR3 is TGTGCCAGCAGCTTGCCAACGGCTAGTAGTATCTACGAGCAGTACTTC. Based on the CDR3 plus reference TRBV5-4 and TRBJ2-7, the full variable domain is ETGVTQSPTHLIKTRGQQVTLRCSSQSGHNTVSWYQQALGQGPQFIFQYYREEENGRGNFPPRFSGLQFPNYSSELNVNALELDDSALYLCASSLPTASSIYEQYFGPGTRLTVT.

J is TRBJ1-2 and V is TRBV6-5; D is ambiguous. The germline V gene has CDR1 MNHEY and CDR2 SVGAGI. The CDR3 runs to 13 residues. V lost 6 bases to trimming and J lost 2 bases, with 10 bases between them. Here the CDR3 DNA reads TGTGCCAGCAGGGTCGCCCAGAACTATGGCTACACCTTC. Translation gives CASRVAQNYGYTF.

This clone turned up a few times. The chain employs TRBV11-2 and TRBJ2-3; D is possibly TRBD2 (5 bases). Germline assignment: CDR1 SGHAT and CDR2 FQNNGV. The V gene lost 1 base and the J gene lost 0 bases, with 8 bases spanning the gap. This CDR3 is 15 amino acids long. The CDR3 loop reads CASSLVATSTDTQYF. DNA of the CDR3: TGTGCCAGCAGCTTAGTAGCGACTAGCACAGATACGCAGTATTTT.